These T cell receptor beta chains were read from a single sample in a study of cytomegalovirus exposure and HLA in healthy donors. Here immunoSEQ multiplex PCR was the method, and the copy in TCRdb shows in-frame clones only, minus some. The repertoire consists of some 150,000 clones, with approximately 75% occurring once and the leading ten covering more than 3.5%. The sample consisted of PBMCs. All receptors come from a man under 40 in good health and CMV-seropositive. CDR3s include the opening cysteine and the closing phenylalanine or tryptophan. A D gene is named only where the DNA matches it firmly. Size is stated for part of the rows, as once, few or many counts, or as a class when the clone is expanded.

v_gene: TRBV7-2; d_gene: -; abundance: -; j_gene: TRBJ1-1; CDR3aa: CASSPLEGGEAFF; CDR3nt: TGTGCCAGCAGCCCCCTTGAGGGTGGTGAAGCTTTCTTT
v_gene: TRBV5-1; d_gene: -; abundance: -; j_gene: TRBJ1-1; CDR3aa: CASSLGHMNTEAFF; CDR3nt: TGCGCCAGCAGCTTGGGACATATGAACACTGAAGCTTTCTTT
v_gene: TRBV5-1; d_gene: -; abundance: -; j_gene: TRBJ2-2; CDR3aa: CASSLGLNTGELFF; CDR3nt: TGCGCCAGCAGCTTGGGACTGAACACCGGGGAGCTGTTTTTT
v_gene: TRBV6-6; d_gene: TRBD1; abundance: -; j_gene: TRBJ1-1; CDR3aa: CASSNGQGAAAFF; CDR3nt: TGTGCCAGCAGCAACGGGCAGGGGGCCGCAGCTTTCTTT
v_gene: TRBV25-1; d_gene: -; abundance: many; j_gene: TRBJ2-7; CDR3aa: CASCGQSDEQYF; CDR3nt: TGTGCCAGTTGCGGACAGTCTGACGAGCAGTACTTC
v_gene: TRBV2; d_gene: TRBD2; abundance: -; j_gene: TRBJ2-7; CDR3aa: CASRGLSSEQYF; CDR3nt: TGTGCCAGCAGGGGACTATCCTCCGAGCAGTACTTC
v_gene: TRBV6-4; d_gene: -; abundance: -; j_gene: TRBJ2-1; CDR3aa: CASSGGLNDEQFF; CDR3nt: TGTGCCAGCAGTGGAGGACTAAACGATGAGCAGTTCTTC
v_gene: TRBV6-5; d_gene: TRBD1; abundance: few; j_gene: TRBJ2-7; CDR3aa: CASSSPRDRDYEQYF; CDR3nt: TGTGCCAGCAGTTCTCCCCGGGACAGGGATTACGAGCAGTACTTC
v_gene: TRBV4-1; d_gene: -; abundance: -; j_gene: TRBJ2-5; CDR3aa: CASSQDWRRNQETQYF; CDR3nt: TGCGCCAGCAGCCAAGACTGGCGGAGGAATCAAGAGACCCAGTACTTC
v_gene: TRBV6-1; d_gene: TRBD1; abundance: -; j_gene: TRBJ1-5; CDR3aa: CASAGTGGNQPQHF; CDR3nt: TGTGCCAGTGCCGGGACAGGGGGCAATCAGCCCCAGCATTTT
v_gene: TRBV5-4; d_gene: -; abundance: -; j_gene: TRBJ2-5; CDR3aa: CASSPAGPRETQYF; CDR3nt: TGTGCCAGCAGCCCGGCGGGACCGCGGGAGACCCAGTACTTC
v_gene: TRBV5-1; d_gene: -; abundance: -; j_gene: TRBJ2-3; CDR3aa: CASSLASDTDTQYF; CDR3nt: TGCGCCAGCAGCTTGGCCTCAGACACAGATACGCAGTATTTT
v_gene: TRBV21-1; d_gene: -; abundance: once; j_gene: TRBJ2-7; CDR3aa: CAVIRSASGRKRYEQYF; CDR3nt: TGTGCCGTTATCCGGTCCGCCTCAGGGCGTAAACGGTACGAGCAGTACTTC
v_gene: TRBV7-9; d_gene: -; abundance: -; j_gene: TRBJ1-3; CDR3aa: CASSPGGAGNTIYF; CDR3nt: TGTGCCAGCAGCCCGGGGGGGGCTGGAAACACCATATATTTT
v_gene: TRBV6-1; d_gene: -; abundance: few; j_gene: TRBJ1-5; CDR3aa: CASGLTPSNQPQHF; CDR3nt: TGTGCCAGCGGGCTTACACCTAGCAATCAGCCCCAGCATTTT
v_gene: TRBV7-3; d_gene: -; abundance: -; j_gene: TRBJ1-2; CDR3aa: CASSQDGNYGYTF; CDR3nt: TGTGCCAGCAGCCAAGACGGGAACTATGGCTACACCTTC
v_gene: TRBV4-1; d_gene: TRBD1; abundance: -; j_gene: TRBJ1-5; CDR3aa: CASSQDGTVEQPQHF; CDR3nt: TGCGCCAGCAGCCAAGATGGGACAGTAGAGCAGCCCCAGCATTTT
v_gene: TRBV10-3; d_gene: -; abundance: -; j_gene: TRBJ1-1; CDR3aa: CAINDQDQNTEAFF; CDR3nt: TGTGCCATCAATGACCAGGATCAGAACACTGAAGCTTTCTTT
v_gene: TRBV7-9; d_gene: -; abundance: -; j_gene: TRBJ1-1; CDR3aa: CASSVDMNTEAFF; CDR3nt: TGTGCCAGCAGCGTGGACATGAACACTGAAGCTTTCTTT
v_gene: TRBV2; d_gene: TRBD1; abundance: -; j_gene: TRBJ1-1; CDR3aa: CASSVPGQEWDTEAFF; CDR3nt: TGTGCCAGCAGTGTTCCCGGACAGGAATGGGACACTGAAGCTTTCTTT
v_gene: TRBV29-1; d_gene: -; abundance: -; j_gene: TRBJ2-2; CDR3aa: CSVFPGHRSGELFF; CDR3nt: TGCAGCGTCTTCCCGGGACACCGATCCGGGGAGCTGTTTTTT
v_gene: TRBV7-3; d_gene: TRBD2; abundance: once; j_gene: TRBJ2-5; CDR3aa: CASSHSGGHQETQYF; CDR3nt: TGTGCCAGCAGCCATAGCGGGGGGCACCAAGAGACCCAGTACTTC
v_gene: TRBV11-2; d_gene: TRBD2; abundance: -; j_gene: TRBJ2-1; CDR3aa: CASSFTGGYNEQFF; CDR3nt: TGTGCCAGCAGCTTCACGGGGGGGTACAATGAGCAGTTCTTC
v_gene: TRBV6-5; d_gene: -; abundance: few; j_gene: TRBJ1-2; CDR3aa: CASSYAGGSGYTF; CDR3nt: TGTGCCAGCAGTTATGCGGGGGGGTCCGGCTACACCTTC
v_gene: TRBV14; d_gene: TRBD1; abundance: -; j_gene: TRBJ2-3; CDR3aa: CASSQGDRRRLIDTQYF; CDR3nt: TGTGCCAGCAGCCAAGGGGACAGGCGACGACTAATAGATACGCAGTATTTT
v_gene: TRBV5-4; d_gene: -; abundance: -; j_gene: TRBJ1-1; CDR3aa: CASSFWNTEAFF; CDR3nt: TGTGCCAGCAGCTTCTGGAACACTGAAGCTTTCTTT
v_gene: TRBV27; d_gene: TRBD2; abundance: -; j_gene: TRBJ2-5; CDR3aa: CASSTSGGSKTQYF; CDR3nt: TGTGCCAGCAGTACTAGCGGGGGGTCGAAGACCCAGTACTTC
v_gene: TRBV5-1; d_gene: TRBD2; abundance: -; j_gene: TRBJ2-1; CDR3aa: CASSLAGSSYNEQFF; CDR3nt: TGCGCCAGCAGCTTAGCGGGGAGTTCCTACAATGAGCAGTTCTTC
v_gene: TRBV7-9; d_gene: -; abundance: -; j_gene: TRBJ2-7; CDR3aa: CASSQTVPYEQYF; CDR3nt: TGTGCCAGCAGCCAGACAGTCCCCTACGAGCAGTACTTC
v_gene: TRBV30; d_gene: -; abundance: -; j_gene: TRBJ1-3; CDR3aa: CAWSLGGASSTIYF; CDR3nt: TGTGCCTGGAGTCTTGGCGGGGCCTCAAGCACCATATATTTT
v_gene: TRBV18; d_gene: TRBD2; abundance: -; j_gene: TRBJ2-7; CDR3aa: CASSPTGLGGEQYF; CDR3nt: TGTGCCAGCTCACCAACAGGACTAGGAGGCGAGCAGTACTTC
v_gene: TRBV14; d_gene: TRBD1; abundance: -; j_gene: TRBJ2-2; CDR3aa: CASSRDQGANTGELFF; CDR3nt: TGTGCCAGCAGCCGGGATCAGGGGGCGAACACCGGGGAGCTGTTTTTT
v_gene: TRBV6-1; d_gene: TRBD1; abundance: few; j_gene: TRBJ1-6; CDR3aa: CASNPTGANSPLHF; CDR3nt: TGTGCCAGCAATCCGACAGGGGCCAATTCACCCCTCCACTTT
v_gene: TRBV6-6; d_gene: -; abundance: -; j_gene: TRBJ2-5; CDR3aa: CASSYPRRGGVETQYF; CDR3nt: TGTGCCAGCAGTTACCCAAGGAGGGGGGGCGTAGAGACCCAGTACTTC
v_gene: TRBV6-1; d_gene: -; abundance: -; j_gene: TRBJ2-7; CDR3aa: CASSVPLLGGESYEQYF; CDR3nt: TGTGCCAGCAGTGTGCCCCTTTTGGGCGGGGAGTCCTACGAGCAGTACTTC
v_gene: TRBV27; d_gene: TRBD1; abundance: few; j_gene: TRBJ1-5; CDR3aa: CASSSTGGWSNQPQHF; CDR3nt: TGTGCCAGCAGTTCTACAGGGGGCTGGAGCAATCAGCCCCAGCATTTT
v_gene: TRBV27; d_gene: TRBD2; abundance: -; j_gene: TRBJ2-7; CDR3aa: CASSLFAGGPYEQYF; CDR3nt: TGTGCCAGCAGTCTCTTCGCGGGGGGGCCTTACGAGCAGTACTTC
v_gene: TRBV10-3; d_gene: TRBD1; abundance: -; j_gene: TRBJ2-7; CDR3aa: CAISEDREPYEQYF; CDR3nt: TGTGCCATCAGTGAGGACAGGGAGCCCTACGAGCAGTACTTC
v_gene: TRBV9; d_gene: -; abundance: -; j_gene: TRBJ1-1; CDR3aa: CASSLMGGSGTEAFF; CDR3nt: TGTGCCAGCAGCCTCATGGGAGGGTCTGGCACTGAAGCTTTCTTT
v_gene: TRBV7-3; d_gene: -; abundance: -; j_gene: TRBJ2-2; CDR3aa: CASRERNTGELFF; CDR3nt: TGTGCCAGCAGAGAGAGGAACACCGGGGAGCTGTTTTTT
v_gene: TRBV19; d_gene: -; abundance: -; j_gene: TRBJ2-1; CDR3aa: CASSSVTAHGYNEQFF; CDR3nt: TGTGCCAGTAGTTCGGTGACGGCCCACGGGTACAATGAGCAGTTCTTC
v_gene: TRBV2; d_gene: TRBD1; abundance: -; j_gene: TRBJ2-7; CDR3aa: CASSPDRADYEQYF; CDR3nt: TGTGCCAGCAGTCCCGACAGGGCCGATTACGAGCAGTACTTC
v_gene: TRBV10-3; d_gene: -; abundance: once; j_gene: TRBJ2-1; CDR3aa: CATSRERANNEQFF; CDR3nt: TGTGCCACCAGCCGAGAGAGAGCCAACAATGAGCAGTTCTTC
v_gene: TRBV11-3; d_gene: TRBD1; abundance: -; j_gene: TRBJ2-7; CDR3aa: CAGHTGTGAYEQYF; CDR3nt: TGTGCCGGACACACCGGGACAGGGGCCTACGAGCAGTACTTC
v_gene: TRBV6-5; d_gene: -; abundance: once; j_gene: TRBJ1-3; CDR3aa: CASSYSWAGGNTIYF; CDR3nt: TGTGCCAGCAGTTACTCTTGGGCTGGCGGAAACACCATATATTTT
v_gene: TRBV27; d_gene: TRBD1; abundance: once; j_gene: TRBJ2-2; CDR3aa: CASQPLAGQGHGELFF; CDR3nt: TGTGCCAGCCAACCCCTGGCGGGACAGGGGCACGGGGAGCTGTTTTTT